Below, 7 T cell receptor beta chains from the same sample are listed, as sequenced in a study of CD8 T cells in ankylosing spondylitis (TCRdb year 2017). Library prep was done by 5' RACE. For sequencing, an Illumina HiSeq 2500 was employed. The raw public reads went through TCRdb reprocessing: fastp at Q25, MiXCR clone calling, in-frame beta chains kept. A single entry per CDR3 protein holds the most common genes and DNA from its merged rows. The sample table lists approximately 200,000 distinct CDR3 sequences, roughly 12% of them with a count of one. In total, the top ten clones hold 15% to 20% of the sample. Sequencing used blood, either unsorted or a sorted T cell fraction (not recorded which). All receptors come from a male donor with ankylosing spondylitis or in good health (not recorded which).

This clonotype has a handful of counts. The chain has TRBV20-1 and TRBJ2-3; 9 nucleotides align to TRBD1. The CDR3 has 16 amino acids. V lost 0 bases to trimming and J lost 0 bases; unmatched junction nucleotides: 4. Germline CDR1 DFQATT, CDR2 SNEGSKA (reference sequence). The CDR3 sequence: CSARDGTGPSTDTQYF. In DNA, the CDR3 is TGCAGTGCTAGAGACGGGACAGGGCCTAGCACAGATACGCAGTATTTT.

This clonotype turned up a few times. The chain combines TRBV9 with TRBJ2-1, with 9 positions matching TRBD2. From germline, CDR1 is SGDLS and CDR2 YYNGEE. After removal of 1 base from V and 1 base from J, the junction contained 6 bases not matched to a gene. The CDR3 runs to 17 residues. The CDR3 loop is CASSVLLAGGSYNEQFF. CDR3 bases: TGTGCCAGCAGCGTATTGTTGGCGGGGGGGTCCTACAATGAGCAGTTCTTC.

This clonotype was observed many times. The CDR3: CASSQGLAGGHTDTQYF. The CDR3 region has the DNA TGTGCCAGCAGCCAGGGACTAGCGGGAGGACACACAGATACGCAGTATTTT. The chain couples TRBV4-2 to TRBJ2-3; 15 nucleotides agree with TRBD2. The CDR3 loop spans 17 amino acids. Germline CDR1 is LGHNA and CDR2 is YNFKEQ. The junction had 3 bases not matched to a gene; V was cut back by 3 bases and J by 2 bases.

The CDR3 here is CASSPSWTQETQYF. In DNA, the CDR3 is TGTGCCAGCAGCCCAAGCTGGACTCAAGAGACCCAGTACTTC. J is TRBJ2-5 and V is TRBV5-4; D perhaps matches TRBD2 (5 bases). V gave up 4 bases and J gave up 2 bases, with 12 bases separating them. This CDR3 has 14 residues. Germline CDR1 and CDR2: SGHNT and YYREEE (reference sequence). The full variable domain, with the rest looked up from reference TRBV5-4 and TRBJ2-5, is ETGVTQSPTHLIKTRGQQVTLRCSSQSGHNTVSWYQQALGQGPQFIFQYYREEENGRGNFPPRFSGLQFPNYSSELNVNALELDDSALYLCASSPSWTQETQYFGPGTRLLVL.

This clonotype came up a few times. CDR3 nucleotides: TGCGCCAGCAGCAGTTCAAGACTAGCGCGAGAGACCCAGTACTTC. Its translation is CASSSSRLARETQYF. The chain recombines TRBV5-1 with TRBJ2-5; 8 positions match TRBD2. The junction had 9 bases not matched to a gene; V was cut back by 4 bases and J by 4 bases. CDR1 SGHRS and CDR2 YFSETQ come from the germline V gene. The CDR3 runs 15 residues.

This clonotype was seen repeatedly, ten times or more. The chain joins TRBV11-2 to TRBJ1-2; D unclear. Germline assignment: CDR1 SGHAT and CDR2 FQNNGV. With 5 bases removed from V and 4 bases from J, the gap between germline ends came to 20 bases. CDR3 length equals 16 residues. CDR3 sequence reads: CASSASPGLGFYGYTF. In nucleotides, the CDR3 is TGTGCCAGCAGCGCGAGTCCCGGGCTCGGCTTCTATGGCTACACCTTC.

This sequence joins TRBV2 and TRBJ2-7, with 7 bases aligning to TRBD1. Germline CDR1 reads SNHLY; CDR2 reads FYNNEI. Trimming at V came to 6 bases and at J to 2 bases, leaving 4 bases not matched to a gene. This CDR3 contains 13 residues. CDR3 loop: CASRGTEAYEQYF. The CDR3 coding sequence is TGTGCCAGCAGGGGGACAGAGGCCTACGAGCAGTACTTC. The whole variable domain, remainder taken from reference TRBV2 and TRBJ2-7, is EPEVTQTPSHQVTQMGQEVILRCVPISNHLYFYWYRQILGQKVEFLVSFYNNEISEKSEIFDDQFSVERPDGSNFTLKIRSTKLEDSAMYFCASRGTEAYEQYFGPGTRLTVT.